This note documents a single TCR beta chain sequence. Its antigen specificity is not known. There are no base qualities to consult, and no much larger clone falls within one base. The data were taken from a study of technical replicates of blood from a handful of donors (dated by TCRdb to about 2017). Library method: the immunoSEQ multiplex PCR assay. In its TCRdb copy, this immuneACCESS table keeps in-frame sequences only and misses some clones. Where compared with another copy, unresolved V genes explain less than half of these, and the others have no known cause. This sample lists tens of thousands of clones; roughly 98% were detected once. The ten largest clones add up to around 0.15% of the sample. CDR1 and CDR2 are drawn from the germline V gene: SGHRS, YFSETQ. V is pared back by 0 bases and J by 5 bases, with 11 bases lying between the germline termini. Reading from cysteine to phenylalanine, the CDR3 counts 14 amino acids. Only CDR3 DNA remains: 42 bases, in frame from the first base.

Sequenced material: T cells isolated from PBMCs. The V and J segments used are TRBV5-1 and TRBJ2-5, and the D gene may be TRBD1, 5 bases matching. The source is a human donor in good health. The DNA reads as follows: TGCGCCAGCAGCTTGGAAGGACAAGACGAGACCCAGTACTTC. It is translated as CASSLEGQDETQYF.